This section outlines one TCR beta chain sequence together with its context. No antigen is known for it. With 60 Vbeta and 13 Jbeta primers, the PCR was carried out. The data were produced by immunoSEQ multiplex PCR, yet TCRdb's version contains in-frame clones alone and is incomplete. The repertoire holds roughly 100,000 clones, roughly 80% seen once, with 8.5% to 10% in the top ten. The data originate from a study of cytomegalovirus exposure and HLA in healthy donors. V was clipped by 0 bases and J by 0 bases; unmatched bases: 4. CDR3 length: 16 residues. Germline V gene sequence: CDR1 SGHDT, CDR2 YYEEEE. General observations from the study: Differences between HLA loci emerged in a later analysis of TCR association rates, with DRB1 most and HLA-C fewest. A prior analysis recorded that most TCR beta V segments were productive about 87% or about 30% of the time. It has been reported that TCR beta sequences accurately predicted the HLA-A and HLA-B alleles of most subjects. Specific recognition of CMV antigens was confirmed in vitro for a few chains (all CMV-associated).

The source of this sequence is a woman in her thirties or forties in good health and CMV-seropositive. The gene calls are TRBV5-6 and TRBJ2-3; 7 bases agree with TRBD2. The sequenced material came from PBMCs. CDR3 DNA: TGTGCCAGCAGCTTGGCCTCTAGCGGTAGCACAGATACGCAGTATTTT. The encoded protein is CASSLASSGSTDTQYF. Complete variable domain (other parts from reference TRBV5-6 and TRBJ2-3): DAGVTQSPTHLIKTRGQQVTLRCSPKSGHDTVSWYQQALGQGPQFIFQYYEEEERQRGNFPDRFSGHQFPNYSSELNVNALLLGDSALYLCASSLASSGSTDTQYFGPGTRLTVL.